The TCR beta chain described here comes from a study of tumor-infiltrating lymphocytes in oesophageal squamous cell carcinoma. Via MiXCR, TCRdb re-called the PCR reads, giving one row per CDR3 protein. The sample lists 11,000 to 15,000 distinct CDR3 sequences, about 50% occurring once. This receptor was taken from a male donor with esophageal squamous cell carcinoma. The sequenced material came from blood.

The CDR3 coding sequence is TGTGCCAGCAGCTTATATGCTAGCGGGAGAACCGAGCAGTTCTTC. It encodes CASSLYASGRTEQFF. The V and J genes are TRBV7-4 and TRBJ2-7, with TRBD2 matching over 10 bases. Judging by the DNA end, TRBJ2-1 fits better; the J call may be wrong. The CDR3 loop spans 15 amino acids. CDR1 and CDR2 (germline): SGHVT, SQSDAQ.